The entry below describes one T cell receptor (beta chain). The antigen is undetermined. Looked up from germline, CDR1 is MNHNS and CDR2 is SASEGT. The CDR3 consists of 15 residues. V dropped 6 bases and J dropped 8; count of bases not matched to a gene: 10. This sample is drawn from a study of cytomegalovirus exposure and HLA in healthy donors. Overall study results and limits: Presence/absence analyses assumed roughly uniform sequencing depth across donors.

The PCR made use of 60 Vbeta and 13 Jbeta primers. Libraries were prepared by immunoSEQ multiplex PCR; TCRdb keeps only in-frame clonotypes and omits some of them. The sample carries some 130,000 clones, around 79% recorded once. Specimen: PBMCs. The chain carries TRBV6-1 and TRBJ1-4; 9 bases match TRBD1. The sequence derives from a woman aged 25 to 39 in good health and CMV-seropositive. CDR3 amino acids: CASRHIDRGGEKLFF. The CDR3, as DNA: TGTGCCAGCAGACACATCGACAGGGGGGGAGAAAAACTGTTTTTT.